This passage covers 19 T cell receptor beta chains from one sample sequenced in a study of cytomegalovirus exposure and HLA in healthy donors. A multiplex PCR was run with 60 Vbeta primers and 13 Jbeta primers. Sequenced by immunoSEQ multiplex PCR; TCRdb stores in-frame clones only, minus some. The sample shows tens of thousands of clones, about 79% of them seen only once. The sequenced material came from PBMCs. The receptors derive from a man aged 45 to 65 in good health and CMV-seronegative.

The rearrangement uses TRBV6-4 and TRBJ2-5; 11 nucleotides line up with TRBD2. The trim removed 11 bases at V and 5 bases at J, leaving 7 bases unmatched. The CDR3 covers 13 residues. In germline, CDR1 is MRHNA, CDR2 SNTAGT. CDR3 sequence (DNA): TGTGCCGGGTGGACTAGCGGGTCGGAGACCCAGTACTTC. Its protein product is CAGWTSGSETQYF.

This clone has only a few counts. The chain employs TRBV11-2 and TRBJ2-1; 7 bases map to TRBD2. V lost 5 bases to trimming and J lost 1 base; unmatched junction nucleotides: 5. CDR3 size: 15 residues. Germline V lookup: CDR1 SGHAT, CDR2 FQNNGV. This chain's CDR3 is CASSPGGFSYNEQFF. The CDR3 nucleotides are TGTGCCAGCAGCCCGGGGGGTTTTTCCTACAATGAGCAGTTCTTC.

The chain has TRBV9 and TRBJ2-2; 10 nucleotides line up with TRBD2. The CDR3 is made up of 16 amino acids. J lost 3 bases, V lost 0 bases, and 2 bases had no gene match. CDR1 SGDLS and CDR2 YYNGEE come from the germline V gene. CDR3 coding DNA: TGTGCCAGCAGCGTAGCTAGCGGGAGTTACACCGGGGAGCTGTTTTTT. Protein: CASSVASGSYTGELFF.

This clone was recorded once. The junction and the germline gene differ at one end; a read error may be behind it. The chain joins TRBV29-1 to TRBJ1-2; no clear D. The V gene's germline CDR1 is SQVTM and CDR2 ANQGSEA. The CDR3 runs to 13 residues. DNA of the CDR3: TGCAGCGCCGGAGGTTTAGGGTTCTATGGCTACCCCTTC. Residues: CSAGGLGFYGYPF.

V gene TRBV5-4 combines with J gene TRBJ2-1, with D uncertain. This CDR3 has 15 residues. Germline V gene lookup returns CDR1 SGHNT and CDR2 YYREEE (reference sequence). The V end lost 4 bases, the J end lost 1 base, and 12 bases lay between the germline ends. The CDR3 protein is CASSAGEVSYNEQFF. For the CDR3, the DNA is TGTGCCAGCAGCGCCGGAGAGGTATCCTACAATGAGCAGTTCTTC.

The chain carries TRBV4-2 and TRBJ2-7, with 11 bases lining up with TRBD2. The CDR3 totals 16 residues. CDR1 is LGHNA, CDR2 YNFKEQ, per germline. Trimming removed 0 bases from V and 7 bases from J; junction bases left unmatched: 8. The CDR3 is CASSQDHGTSGPEQYF. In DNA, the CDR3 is TGTGCCAGCAGCCAAGATCACGGGACTAGCGGCCCGGAGCAGTACTTC.

The CDR3 loop is CASNLGGRNWGYTF. CDR3 nucleotide sequence: TGTGCCAGCAACCTAGGGGGACGCAACTGGGGCTACACCTTC. This chain links TRBV28 with TRBJ1-2, with TRBD1 as a possible D gene (6 bases). Germline CDR1 reads MDHEN; CDR2 reads SYDVKM. Trimming took 7 bases from V and 8 from J, leaving 20 bases between them. The CDR3 length is 14 residues.

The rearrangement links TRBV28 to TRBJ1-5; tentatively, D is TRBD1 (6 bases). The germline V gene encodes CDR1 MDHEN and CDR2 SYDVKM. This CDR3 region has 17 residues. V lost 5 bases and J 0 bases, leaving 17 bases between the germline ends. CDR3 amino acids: CASSAVRDTYSNQPQHF. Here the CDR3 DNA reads TGTGCCAGCAGTGCCGTCAGGGACACTTATAGCAATCAGCCCCAGCATTTT.

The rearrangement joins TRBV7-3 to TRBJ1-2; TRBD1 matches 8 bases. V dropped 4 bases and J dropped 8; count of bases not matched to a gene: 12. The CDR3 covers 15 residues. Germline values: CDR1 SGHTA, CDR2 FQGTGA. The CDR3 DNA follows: TGTGCCAGCAGCTGGGGGGGGACAGGAAACAGAGGCTACACCTTC. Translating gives CASSWGGTGNRGYTF.

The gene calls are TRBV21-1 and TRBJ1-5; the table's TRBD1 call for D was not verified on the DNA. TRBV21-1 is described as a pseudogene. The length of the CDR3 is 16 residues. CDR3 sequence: CASSPETGPGNQPQHF. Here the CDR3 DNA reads TGTGCCAGCAGCCCGGAGACAGGGCCGGGGAATCAGCCCCAGCATTTT.

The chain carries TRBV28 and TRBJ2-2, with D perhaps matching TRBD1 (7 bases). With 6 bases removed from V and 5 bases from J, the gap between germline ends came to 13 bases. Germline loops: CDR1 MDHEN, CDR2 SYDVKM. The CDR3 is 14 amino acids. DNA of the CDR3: TGTGCCAGCAGAGGAGGGGGCGGTACCGGGGAGCTGTTTTTT. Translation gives CASRGGGGTGELFF.

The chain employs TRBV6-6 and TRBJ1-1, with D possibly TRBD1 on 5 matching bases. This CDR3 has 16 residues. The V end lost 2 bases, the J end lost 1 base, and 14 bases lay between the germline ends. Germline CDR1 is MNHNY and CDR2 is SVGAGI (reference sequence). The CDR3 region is CASSYIPDRWNTEAFF. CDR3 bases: TGTGCCAGCAGTTACATACCCGACAGATGGAACACTGAAGCTTTCTTT.

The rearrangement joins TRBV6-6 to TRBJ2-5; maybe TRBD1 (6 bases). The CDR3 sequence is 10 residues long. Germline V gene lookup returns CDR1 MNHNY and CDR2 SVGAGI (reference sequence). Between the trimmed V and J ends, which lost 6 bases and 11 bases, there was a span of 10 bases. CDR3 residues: CASSRDTQYF. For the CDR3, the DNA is TGTGCCAGCAGCCGGGACACGCAGTACTTC.

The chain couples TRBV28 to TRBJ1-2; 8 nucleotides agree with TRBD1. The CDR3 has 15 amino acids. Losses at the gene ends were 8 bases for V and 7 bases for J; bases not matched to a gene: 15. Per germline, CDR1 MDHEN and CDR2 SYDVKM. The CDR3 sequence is CASGRDRGTSRGYTF. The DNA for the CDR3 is TGTGCCAGCGGTAGAGACAGGGGAACATCCCGTGGCTACACCTTC.

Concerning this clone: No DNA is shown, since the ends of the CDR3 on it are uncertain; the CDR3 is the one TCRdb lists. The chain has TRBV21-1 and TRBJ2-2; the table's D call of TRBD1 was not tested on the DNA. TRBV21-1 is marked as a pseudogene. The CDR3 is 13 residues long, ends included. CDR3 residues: CAVGTGNTGELFF.

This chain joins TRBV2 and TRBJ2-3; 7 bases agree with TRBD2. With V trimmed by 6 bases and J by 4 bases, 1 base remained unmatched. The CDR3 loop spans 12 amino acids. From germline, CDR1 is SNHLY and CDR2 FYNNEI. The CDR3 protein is CASSRGADTQYF. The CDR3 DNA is TGTGCCAGCAGCCGGGGGGCAGATACGCAGTATTTT.

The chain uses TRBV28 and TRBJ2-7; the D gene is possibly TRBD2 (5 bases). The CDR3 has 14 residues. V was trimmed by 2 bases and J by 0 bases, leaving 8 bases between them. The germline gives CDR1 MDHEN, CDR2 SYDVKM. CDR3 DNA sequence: TGTGCCAGCAGTTTAGCGGGTCGCTCCTACGAGCAGTACTTC. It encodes CASSLAGRSYEQYF.

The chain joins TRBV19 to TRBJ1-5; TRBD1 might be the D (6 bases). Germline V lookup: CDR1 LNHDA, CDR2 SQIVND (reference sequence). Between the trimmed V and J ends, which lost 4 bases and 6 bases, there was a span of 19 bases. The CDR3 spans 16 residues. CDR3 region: CASSNLGGANGQPQHF. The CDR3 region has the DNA TGTGCCAGTAGTAATTTAGGGGGGGCGAACGGTCAGCCCCAGCATTTT.

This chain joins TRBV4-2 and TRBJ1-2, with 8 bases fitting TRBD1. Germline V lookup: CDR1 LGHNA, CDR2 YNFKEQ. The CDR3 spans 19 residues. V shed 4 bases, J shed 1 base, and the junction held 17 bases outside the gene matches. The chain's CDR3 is CASSPYIRQGIFDNYGYTF. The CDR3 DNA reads TGTGCCAGCAGCCCCTACATACGACAGGGGATCTTCGATAACTATGGCTACACCTTC.